This TCR beta chain originates from a study of CXCR3-negative and CXCR3-positive naive CD8 T cells. As for this clonotype: Its target is not known.

The CDR3 length is 13 residues. Germline lookup yields CDR1 MNHEY and CDR2 SMNVEV (reference sequence). Whole-study results and caveats: Compared with CXCR3-negative naive cells, CXCR3-positive naive cells showed more hydrophobic TRB CDR3s. Naive CXCR3-positive and CXCR3-negative cells shared similar TRBV-TRBJ usage, unlike memory cells.

The study made its TRB cDNA libraries by 5' RACE, adding UMI labels. TCRdb re-called the 5' RACE reads; every CDR3 protein appears as one record, without DNA. The listing records some 150,000 distinct CDR3 sequences. The sequencing sample was made of naive CXCR3+ CD8+ T cells from blood. Subset indicated: CD45RO-CCR7+CD27+CD95- naive CD8+ T cells expressing CXCR3 (TNR3+). The sequence was collected from a human donor in good health. Some clones in this sample may be carry-over from other donors' samples. This chain connects TRBV27 to TRBJ1-5; TCRdb lists TRBD1, though no DNA is available to test this call. CDR3: CASGAGSQQPQHF.